The rows below give T cell receptor beta chains drawn from one sample of a study of blood T cell repertoires in COVID-19. Clones were read by immunoSEQ multiplex PCR, and TCRdb kept only the in-frame ones, dropping some. The data contain some 73,000 clones, approximately 89% of them singletons. The specimen was peripheral blood. The receptors stem from a woman aged 55 to 70 with acute or convalescent COVID-19. CDR3s include the opening cysteine and the closing phenylalanine or tryptophan. D genes are given only for firm matches. Where a row states a size, it is once, few, many or the class of an expanded clone; other rows omit it.

CDR3 length: 11
clone size: .
V gene: TRBV7-6
D gene: .
J gene: TRBJ1-1
CDR3 protein: CASRSDTEAFF
CDR3 DNA: TGTGCCAGCAGGTCAGACACCGAAGCTTTCTTT

CDR3 length: 15
clone size: .
V gene: TRBV5-4
D gene: .
J gene: TRBJ1-4
CDR3 protein: CASSSKQENNEKLFF
CDR3 DNA: TGTGCCAGCAGCTCAAAACAGGAGAATAATGAAAAACTGTTTTTT

CDR3 length: 14
clone size: .
V gene: TRBV5-5
D gene: .
J gene: TRBJ2-5
CDR3 protein: CASSRAGAQETQYF
CDR3 DNA: TGTGCCAGCAGCCGTGCGGGGGCCCAAGAGACCCAGTACTTC

CDR3 length: 13
clone size: .
V gene: TRBV27
D gene: .
J gene: TRBJ1-2
CDR3 protein: CASSTDLFYGYTF
CDR3 DNA: TGTGCCAGCAGTACGGACTTGTTCTATGGCTACACCTTC

CDR3 length: 15
clone size: .
V gene: TRBV2
D gene: TRBD1
J gene: TRBJ1-5
CDR3 protein: CASSKTGQGKQPQHF
CDR3 DNA: TGTGCCAGCAGTAAGACGGGACAGGGGAAACAGCCCCAGCATTTT

CDR3 length: 14
clone size: once
V gene: TRBV28
D gene: .
J gene: TRBJ2-7
CDR3 protein: CASSTRLRTYEQYF
CDR3 DNA: TGTGCCAGCAGTACCCGATTGCGGACCTACGAGCAGTACTTC

CDR3 length: 15
clone size: .
V gene: TRBV19
D gene: TRBD1
J gene: TRBJ1-4
CDR3 protein: CASSSGQAGNEKLFF
CDR3 DNA: TGTGCCAGTAGTTCCGGACAGGCGGGTAATGAAAAACTGTTTTTT

CDR3 length: 16
clone size: .
V gene: TRBV28
D gene: .
J gene: TRBJ1-5
CDR3 protein: CASSLIGGASNQPQHF
CDR3 DNA: TGTGCCAGCAGTTTAATTGGAGGGGCAAGCAATCAGCCCCAGCATTTT

CDR3 length: 15
clone size: .
V gene: TRBV5-6
D gene: .
J gene: TRBJ1-1
CDR3 protein: CASSLERGVNTEAFF
CDR3 DNA: TGTGCCAGCAGCTTGGAGCGCGGCGTTAACACTGAAGCTTTCTTT

CDR3 length: 14
clone size: .
V gene: TRBV14
D gene: TRBD1
J gene: TRBJ1-2
CDR3 protein: CASSQAYRGLGYTF
CDR3 DNA: TGTGCCAGCAGCCAAGCCTACAGGGGGCTAGGCTACACCTTC

CDR3 length: 13
clone size: many
V gene: TRBV12-3/TRBV12-4
D gene: TRBD2
J gene: TRBJ2-7
CDR3 protein: CASSSTSVYEQYF
CDR3 DNA: TGTGCCAGCAGTTCCACTAGCGTCTACGAGCAGTACTTC

CDR3 length: 19
clone size: .
V gene: TRBV6-1
D gene: TRBD1
J gene: TRBJ2-7
CDR3 protein: CASSAMGASGQGISYEQYF
CDR3 DNA: TGTGCCAGCAGTGCAATGGGTGCTTCGGGACAGGGAATCTCCTACGAGCAGTACTTC

CDR3 length: 14
clone size: .
V gene: TRBV5-1
D gene: TRBD2
J gene: TRBJ2-1
CDR3 protein: CASGPGLRYNEQFF
CDR3 DNA: TGCGCCAGCGGCCCGGGACTACGGTACAATGAGCAGTTCTTC

CDR3 length: 13
clone size: .
V gene: TRBV28
D gene: .
J gene: TRBJ1-2
CDR3 protein: CASSLRPDYGYTF
CDR3 DNA: TGTGCCAGCAGTTTGAGGCCGGACTATGGCTACACCTTC

CDR3 length: 16
clone size: .
V gene: TRBV10-3
D gene: TRBD2
J gene: TRBJ2-5
CDR3 protein: CAISAGGAGGQETQYF
CDR3 DNA: TGTGCCATCAGTGCTGGTGGAGCGGGGGGGCAAGAGACCCAGTACTTC

CDR3 length: 16
clone size: .
V gene: TRBV27
D gene: .
J gene: TRBJ1-2
CDR3 protein: CASSLSTGTQGYGYTF
CDR3 DNA: TGTGCCAGCAGTTTATCGACGGGGACTCAGGGCTATGGCTACACCTTC

CDR3 length: 12
clone size: .
V gene: TRBV3-1/TRBV3-2
D gene: .
J gene: TRBJ2-7
CDR3 protein: CASSQANRVQYF
CDR3 DNA: TGTGCCAGCAGCCAAGCGAACAGGGTTCAGTACTTC

CDR3 length: 15
clone size: .
V gene: TRBV27
D gene: TRBD1
J gene: TRBJ1-1
CDR3 protein: CASSRADRGNTEAFF
CDR3 DNA: TGTGCCAGCAGCCGGGCGGACAGGGGGAACACTGAAGCTTTCTTT

CDR3 length: 14
clone size: .
V gene: TRBV5-1
D gene: .
J gene: TRBJ2-5
CDR3 protein: CASSYTGQGETQYF
CDR3 DNA: TGCGCCAGCAGCTACACAGGGCAGGGGGAGACCCAGTACTTC

CDR3 length: 15
clone size: .
V gene: TRBV14
D gene: .
J gene: TRBJ1-2
CDR3 protein: CASSPDWAFPYGYTF
CDR3 DNA: TGTGCCAGCAGCCCGGACTGGGCCTTCCCCTATGGCTACACCTTC

CDR3 length: 14
clone size: .
V gene: TRBV9
D gene: .
J gene: TRBJ1-6
CDR3 protein: CASSVDGQNSPLHF
CDR3 DNA: TGTGCCAGCAGCGTAGACGGACAGAATTCACCCCTCCACTTT

CDR3 length: 15
clone size: .
V gene: TRBV7-2
D gene: TRBD1
J gene: TRBJ1-5
CDR3 protein: CASSSGQGAGQPQHF
CDR3 DNA: TGTGCCAGCAGCTCGGGACAGGGGGCGGGTCAGCCCCAGCATTTT

CDR3 length: 14
clone size: once
V gene: TRBV30
D gene: TRBD1
J gene: TRBJ1-5
CDR3 protein: CAWNKGQGDQPQHF
CDR3 DNA: TGTGCCTGGAACAAGGGACAGGGAGATCAGCCCCAGCATTTT

CDR3 length: 14
clone size: .
V gene: TRBV7-6
D gene: TRBD1
J gene: TRBJ1-5
CDR3 protein: CASSSRGGNQPQHF
CDR3 DNA: TGTGCCAGCAGCTCCAGGGGGGGCAATCAGCCCCAGCATTTT

CDR3 length: 14
clone size: .
V gene: TRBV5-1
D gene: .
J gene: TRBJ2-2
CDR3 protein: CASSLEAGAGELFF
CDR3 DNA: TGCGCCAGCAGCTTGGAGGCAGGGGCCGGGGAGCTGTTTTTT

CDR3 length: 12
clone size: few
V gene: TRBV29-1
D gene: .
J gene: TRBJ2-1
CDR3 protein: CSVTPGGNEQFF
CDR3 DNA: TGCAGCGTGACACCAGGGGGGAATGAGCAGTTCTTC

CDR3 length: 13
clone size: .
V gene: TRBV30
D gene: .
J gene: TRBJ1-1
CDR3 protein: CASRWELNTEAFF
CDR3 DNA: TGTGCCTCAAGATGGGAGCTGAACACTGAAGCTTTCTTT

CDR3 length: 14
clone size: .
V gene: TRBV5-1
D gene: TRBD1
J gene: TRBJ1-2
CDR3 protein: CASRGDRAAYGYTF
CDR3 DNA: TGCGCCAGCAGAGGGGACAGGGCGGCCTATGGCTACACCTTC

CDR3 length: 15
clone size: .
V gene: TRBV9
D gene: .
J gene: TRBJ1-1
CDR3 protein: CASSVGGPGHTEAFF
CDR3 DNA: TGTGCCAGCAGCGTTGGAGGACCAGGACACACTGAAGCTTTCTTT

CDR3 length: 15
clone size: .
V gene: TRBV24-1
D gene: .
J gene: TRBJ2-4
CDR3 protein: CATSAGDLAKNIQYF
CDR3 DNA: TGTGCCACCAGTGCGGGAGACCTAGCCAAAAACATTCAGTACTTC

CDR3 length: 15
clone size: .
V gene: TRBV10-3
D gene: .
J gene: TRBJ2-3
CDR3 protein: CAISTGTHLGDTQYF
CDR3 DNA: TGTGCCATCAGTACCGGGACTCATCTTGGGGATACGCAGTATTTT

CDR3 length: 13
clone size: .
V gene: TRBV6-5
D gene: .
J gene: TRBJ2-7
CDR3 protein: CASSTSTAYEQYF
CDR3 DNA: TGTGCCAGCAGTACCAGTACAGCCTACGAGCAGTACTTC

CDR3 length: 14
clone size: .
V gene: TRBV6-4
D gene: TRBD1
J gene: TRBJ1-1
CDR3 protein: CASRAGQANTEAFF
CDR3 DNA: TGTGCCAGCAGAGCGGGACAGGCGAACACTGAAGCTTTCTTT

CDR3 length: 14
clone size: .
V gene: TRBV15
D gene: .
J gene: TRBJ2-7
CDR3 protein: CATSRDLSSYEQYF
CDR3 DNA: TGTGCCACCAGCAGAGATCTTAGTTCCTACGAGCAGTACTTC

CDR3 length: 12
clone size: few
V gene: TRBV14
D gene: .
J gene: TRBJ2-1
CDR3 protein: CASSRTRDSLVF
CDR3 DNA: TGTGCCAGCAGCCGTACCCGGGACTCCTTAGTCTTC

CDR3 length: 15
clone size: .
V gene: TRBV5-8
D gene: TRBD1
J gene: TRBJ1-1
CDR3 protein: CASSMDRGRETEAFF
CDR3 DNA: TGTGCCAGCAGCATGGACAGGGGGCGAGAGACTGAAGCTTTCTTT

CDR3 length: 12
clone size: few
V gene: TRBV10-3
D gene: .
J gene: TRBJ2-7
CDR3 protein: CAISPDKYEQYF
CDR3 DNA: TGTGCCATCAGCCCGGACAAGTACGAGCAGTACTTC

CDR3 length: 13
clone size: .
V gene: TRBV10-1
D gene: TRBD2
J gene: TRBJ2-3
CDR3 protein: CASSRGGADTQYF
CDR3 DNA: TGCGCCAGCAGTCGGGGGGGCGCAGATACGCAGTATTTT

CDR3 length: 18
clone size: few
V gene: TRBV4-1
D gene: TRBD2
J gene: TRBJ2-3
CDR3 protein: CASSYRQASGGSTDTQYF
CDR3 DNA: TGCGCCAGCAGCTATCGTCAGGCTAGCGGGGGAAGCACAGATACGCAGTATTTT

CDR3 length: 15
clone size: .
V gene: TRBV6-1
D gene: .
J gene: TRBJ1-4
CDR3 protein: CASSESWQGSEKLFF
CDR3 DNA: TGTGCCAGCAGTGAAAGTTGGCAGGGGAGTGAAAAACTGTTTTTT

CDR3 length: 12
clone size: few
V gene: TRBV5-5
D gene: .
J gene: TRBJ2-7
CDR3 protein: CASRTELYEQYF
CDR3 DNA: TGTGCCAGCAGAACAGAACTTTACGAGCAGTACTTC

CDR3 length: 17
clone size: .
V gene: TRBV3-1/TRBV3-2
D gene: TRBD2
J gene: TRBJ2-4
CDR3 protein: CASSPRTSGIAKNIQYF
CDR3 DNA: TGTGCCAGCAGCCCCCGGACTAGCGGAATAGCCAAAAACATTCAGTACTTC

CDR3 length: 16
clone size: .
V gene: TRBV19
D gene: TRBD1
J gene: TRBJ1-5
CDR3 protein: CASSPGTGRSNQPQHF
CDR3 DNA: TGTGCCAGTAGTCCAGGGACAGGGAGGAGCAATCAGCCCCAGCATTTT

CDR3 length: 16
clone size: .
V gene: TRBV3-1/TRBV3-2
D gene: .
J gene: TRBJ2-5
CDR3 protein: CASSQDRGASSETQYF
CDR3 DNA: TGTGCCAGCAGCCAAGATCGGGGGGCCTCCAGTGAGACCCAGTACTTC

CDR3 length: 15
clone size: .
V gene: TRBV6-9
D gene: TRBD1
J gene: TRBJ1-2
CDR3 protein: CASSYVTGWHYGYTF
CDR3 DNA: TGTGCCAGCAGTTACGTGACAGGGTGGCACTATGGCTACACCTTC

CDR3 length: 15
clone size: .
V gene: TRBV6-2/TRBV6-3
D gene: .
J gene: TRBJ1-2
CDR3 protein: CASSSPTGTNYGYTF
CDR3 DNA: TGTGCCAGCAGTTCCCCGACAGGAACTAACTATGGCTACACCTTC

CDR3 length: 13
clone size: once
V gene: TRBV12-3/TRBV12-4
D gene: TRBD1
J gene: TRBJ2-7
CDR3 protein: CASRRQGYYEQYF
CDR3 DNA: TGTGCCAGCAGGAGACAGGGGTACTACGAGCAGTACTTC

CDR3 length: 16
clone size: .
V gene: TRBV18
D gene: TRBD2
J gene: TRBJ2-2
CDR3 protein: CASSPSLAGGSGELFF
CDR3 DNA: TGTGCCAGCTCACCGTCGCTAGCGGGGGGATCCGGGGAGCTGTTTTTT

CDR3 length: 13
clone size: .
V gene: TRBV12-3/TRBV12-4
D gene: .
J gene: TRBJ1-1
CDR3 protein: CASSLANTGQAFF
CDR3 DNA: TGTGCCAGCAGTTTAGCGAATACAGGGCAAGCTTTCTTT

CDR3 length: 15
clone size: .
V gene: TRBV27
D gene: TRBD1
J gene: TRBJ2-2
CDR3 protein: CASSLRTGGHGELFF
CDR3 DNA: TGTGCCAGCAGTCTCAGGACAGGGGGCCACGGGGAGCTGTTTTTT

CDR3 length: 15
clone size: .
V gene: TRBV5-1
D gene: TRBD2
J gene: TRBJ2-3
CDR3 protein: CASSLGSGGEDTQYF
CDR3 DNA: TGCGCCAGCAGCTTGGGTAGCGGGGGGGAAGATACGCAGTATTTT

CDR3 length: 15
clone size: .
V gene: TRBV6-2/TRBV6-3
D gene: TRBD2
J gene: TRBJ2-5
CDR3 protein: CASSYERGGRETQYF
CDR3 DNA: TGTGCCAGCAGTTATGAGCGGGGGGGCCGGGAGACCCAGTACTTC

CDR3 length: 15
clone size: .
V gene: TRBV10-3
D gene: .
J gene: TRBJ1-2
CDR3 protein: CAISESGGQPYGYTF
CDR3 DNA: TGTGCCATCAGTGAGTCGGGCGGACAGCCCTATGGCTACACCTTC

CDR3 length: 16
clone size: .
V gene: TRBV28
D gene: TRBD1
J gene: TRBJ1-5
CDR3 protein: CASSLLDRGGNQPQHF
CDR3 DNA: TGTGCCAGCAGTTTATTGGACAGGGGGGGCAATCAGCCCCAGCATTTT

CDR3 length: 17
clone size: .
V gene: TRBV7-9
D gene: .
J gene: TRBJ1-3
CDR3 protein: CASSESRGEPTRGTIYF
CDR3 DNA: TGTGCCAGCAGCGAAAGCAGGGGAGAACCTACCCGGGGCACCATATATTTT

CDR3 length: 16
clone size: once
V gene: TRBV4-1
D gene: .
J gene: TRBJ2-1
CDR3 protein: CASSQGKFSSYNEQFF
CDR3 DNA: TGCGCCAGCAGCCAAGGTAAATTCAGCTCCTACAATGAGCAGTTCTTC

CDR3 length: 15
clone size: .
V gene: TRBV6-6
D gene: TRBD1
J gene: TRBJ1-5
CDR3 protein: CASSLGQGSNQPQHF
CDR3 DNA: TGTGCCAGCAGCCTTGGACAGGGTAGCAATCAGCCCCAGCATTTT